A selection of T cell receptor beta chains follows, all from one sample in a study of blood T cell repertoires in COVID-19. TCRdb keeps only in-frame clones here, not all; method: immunoSEQ multiplex PCR. The repertoire consists of over 120,000 clones, with 80% to 90% occurring once and the leading ten covering roughly 4.3%. Specimen: PBMCs or T cells enriched from blood (not recorded which). These TCRs come from a man between 50 and 59 years old who had recovered from COVID-19. The CDR3 runs from the conserved cysteine through the conserved F or W. The D gene is left open where the match is weak. Some rows have no size entry. The others give once, few or many, or a class for an expanded clone.

size: -; V: TRBV4-3; J: TRBJ1-2; D: TRBD1; DNA: TGCGCCAGCAGCCAAGATTACGGGACAGGGCTCTATGGCTACACCTTC; CDR3: CASSQDYGTGLYGYTF
size: -; V: TRBV2; J: TRBJ2-1; D: TRBD2; DNA: TGTGCCAGCAGTGAACAAGGGCTAGCGGGAGTCCCTGAGCAGTTCTTC; CDR3: CASSEQGLAGVPEQFF
size: -; V: TRBV5-4; J: TRBJ1-2; D: -; DNA: TGTGCCAGCAGCCCGGGGAGGGACTATGGCTACACCTTC; CDR3: CASSPGRDYGYTF
size: -; V: TRBV7-2; J: TRBJ2-1; D: TRBD2; DNA: TGTGCCAGCAGCACAAGAGCGGGAGGGCCGTTTGGTGAGCAGTTCTTC; CDR3: CASSTRAGGPFGEQFF
size: -; V: TRBV27; J: TRBJ2-5; D: -; DNA: TGTGCCAGCAGGTCTAGGTGGGAGACCCAGTACTTC; CDR3: CASRSRWETQYF
size: once; V: TRBV7-2; J: TRBJ2-4; D: TRBD1; DNA: TGTGCCAGCAGCTTAGTCCTCCGGGACAGAGTAGCCAAAAACATTCAGTACTTC; CDR3: CASSLVLRDRVAKNIQYF
size: -; V: TRBV19; J: TRBJ1-2; D: -; DNA: TGTGCCAGTAGGTCGGGACAAATGTCTAACTATGGCTACACCTTC; CDR3: CASRSGQMSNYGYTF
size: -; V: TRBV29-1; J: TRBJ2-7; D: TRBD2; DNA: TGCAGCGCTTGGGGGGGGGCCTACGAGCAGTACTTC; CDR3: CSAWGGAYEQYF
size: -; V: TRBV6-1; J: TRBJ1-2; D: -; DNA: TGTGCCAGCAGTGAAACGTGGATTCCGACAGGCTACACCTTC; CDR3: CASSETWIPTGYTF
size: few; V: TRBV28; J: TRBJ2-7; D: TRBD2; DNA: TGTGCCAGCAGTTTACTAGCGGGAGGGCCAAGGTACGAGCAGTACTTC; CDR3: CASSLLAGGPRYEQYF
size: once; V: TRBV20-1; J: TRBJ1-1; D: TRBD1; DNA: TGCAGTGCTCACAGGGGCACTGAAGCTTTCTTT; CDR3: CSAHRGTEAFF
size: -; V: TRBV19; J: TRBJ1-5; D: TRBD1; DNA: TGTGCCAGTAGTATGGACAGGGGTCAGCCCCAGCATTTT; CDR3: CASSMDRGQPQHF
size: once; V: TRBV30; J: TRBJ1-6; D: TRBD1; DNA: TGTGCCTGCCCGACAGGGGACAGATCGAATTCACCCCTCCACTTT; CDR3: CACPTGDRSNSPLHF
size: -; V: TRBV15; J: TRBJ1-1; D: TRBD1; DNA: TGTGCCACCAGCAGAGCAGGGGGGTGGACTGAAGCTTTCTTT; CDR3: CATSRAGGWTEAFF
size: -; V: TRBV19; J: TRBJ2-5; D: TRBD2; DNA: TGTGCCAGTAGATGGACTAGCCTGGACGAGACCCAGTACTTC; CDR3: CASRWTSLDETQYF
size: -; V: TRBV23-1; J: TRBJ2-6; D: -; DNA: TGCGCCAGCAGTCAAAGCGCAGCCATTTACTCTGGGGCCAACGTCCTGACTTTC; CDR3: CASSQSAAIYSGANVLTF
size: -; V: TRBV27; J: TRBJ2-3; D: -; DNA: TGTGCCAGCAGTGGACTTCCCAGAGATACGCAGTATTTT; CDR3: CASSGLPRDTQYF
size: -; V: TRBV4-2; J: TRBJ2-1; D: -; DNA: TGTGCCAGCAGCCAAGACTCGGGGACTTTCATTAGGAATGAGCAGTTCTTC; CDR3: CASSQDSGTFIRNEQFF
size: -; V: TRBV5-1; J: TRBJ1-1; D: TRBD1; DNA: TGCGCCAGCAGCCACGACAGGGCGACCACTGAAGCTTTCTTT; CDR3: CASSHDRATTEAFF
size: -; V: TRBV2; J: TRBJ2-7; D: TRBD1; DNA: TGTGCCAGCAGGGACAGGAGCTACGAGCAGTACTTC; CDR3: CASRDRSYEQYF
size: -; V: TRBV6-1; J: TRBJ1-3; D: -; DNA: TGTGCCAGCAGTGAAAGGGCAGGGGCGGTCTCTGGAAACACCATATATTTT; CDR3: CASSERAGAVSGNTIYF
size: -; V: TRBV9; J: TRBJ2-5; D: -; DNA: TGTGCCAGCAGCGTAGTGGGGGGTCAAGAGACCCAGTACTTC; CDR3: CASSVVGGQETQYF
size: -; V: TRBV10-3; J: TRBJ2-7; D: TRBD2; DNA: TGTGCCATCAGTGAGTCAATTATTGGTGTACTGGTACTAGCGGGAGCCCCCTACGAGCAGTACTTC; CDR3: CAISESIIGVLVLAGAPYEQYF
size: -; V: TRBV27; J: TRBJ2-6; D: TRBD1; DNA: TGTGCCAGCAGTTTATTTCCTATCAACAGGGGTGGGGCCAACGTCCTGACTTTC; CDR3: CASSLFPINRGGANVLTF
size: -; V: TRBV2; J: TRBJ2-5; D: TRBD2; DNA: TGTGCCAGCAGGTTGGGACTAGCGGGAGGGCCCTGGGAGACCCAGTACTTC; CDR3: CASRLGLAGGPWETQYF
size: -; V: TRBV18; J: TRBJ1-3; D: -; DNA: TGTGCCAGCTCACCGGAGACTGTCGGATCTGGAAACACCATATATTTT; CDR3: CASSPETVGSGNTIYF
size: few; V: TRBV2; J: TRBJ2-5; D: -; DNA: TGTGCCAGCAGTGAAGGGGGAGGATCGGAGACCCAGTACTTC; CDR3: CASSEGGGSETQYF
size: -; V: TRBV5-1; J: TRBJ1-1; D: TRBD1; DNA: TGCGCCAGCAGCTCGACAGGGGCTGACACTGAAGCTTTCTTT; CDR3: CASSSTGADTEAFF
size: -; V: TRBV7-9; J: TRBJ1-5; D: TRBD1; DNA: TGTGCCAGCAGCGAGCAGGGGGAGGATCAGCCCCAGCATTTT; CDR3: CASSEQGEDQPQHF
size: once; V: TRBV7-3; J: TRBJ2-1; D: TRBD2; DNA: TGTGCCAGCAGCCCAACTAGCGATTCCCATGAGCAGTTCTTC; CDR3: CASSPTSDSHEQFF
size: few; V: TRBV18; J: TRBJ1-6; D: TRBD1; DNA: TGTGCCAGCTCCCGCGGGAGTAGACAGGGGGTTTCACCCCTCCACTTT; CDR3: CASSRGSRQGVSPLHF
size: -; V: TRBV6-5; J: TRBJ1-5; D: TRBD1; DNA: TGTGCCAGCAGACCAGGGGGCTTTCAGCCCCAGCATTTT; CDR3: CASRPGGFQPQHF
size: -; V: TRBV19; J: TRBJ1-2; D: TRBD1; DNA: TGTGCCAGTAGTTACGGACAGGCCTATGGCTACACCTTC; CDR3: CASSYGQAYGYTF
size: once; V: TRBV6-5; J: TRBJ1-1; D: -; DNA: TGTGCCAGCAGTTACCGAGGGATTGGCATGAACACTGAAGCTTTCTTT; CDR3: CASSYRGIGMNTEAFF
size: -; V: TRBV30; J: TRBJ2-1; D: -; DNA: TGTGCCTTCGATTCGGGGACCTACAATGAGCAGTTCTTC; CDR3: CAFDSGTYNEQFF
size: -; V: TRBV12-3/TRBV12-4; J: TRBJ1-1; D: -; DNA: TGTGCCAGCACCCGCGAGGTAAGCACTGAAGCTTTCTTT; CDR3: CASTREVSTEAFF
size: -; V: TRBV3-1/TRBV3-2; J: TRBJ2-4; D: -; DNA: TGTGCCAGCAGCCACCGATCCAAGGGAGCGGACATTCAGTACTTC; CDR3: CASSHRSKGADIQYF
size: -; V: TRBV7-8; J: TRBJ1-1; D: -; DNA: TGTGCCAGCTACCTCACGGCAGGGTACACTGAAGCTTTCTTT; CDR3: CASYLTAGYTEAFF
size: -; V: TRBV7-2; J: TRBJ2-3; D: -; DNA: TGTGCCAGCACAAGGGGAATCACAGATACGCAGTATTTT; CDR3: CASTRGITDTQYF
size: -; V: TRBV6-5; J: TRBJ1-5; D: TRBD1; DNA: TGTGCCAGCAGGGACGACAGGGGGAACAATCAGCCCCAGCATTTT; CDR3: CASRDDRGNNQPQHF
size: -; V: TRBV25-1; J: TRBJ1-1; D: -; DNA: TGTGCCAGCCGCTCTCCTGGAGGGAACACTGAAGCTTTCTTT; CDR3: CASRSPGGNTEAFF
size: -; V: TRBV7-2; J: TRBJ2-3; D: -; DNA: TGTGCCAGCAGCAGACCTTCTCTAGCTATCTCTAGCACAGATACGCAGTATTTT; CDR3: CASSRPSLAISSTDTQYF
size: -; V: TRBV19; J: TRBJ1-4; D: -; DNA: TGTGCCAGTAGTCCTCATGGAGCAACTAATGAAAAACTGTTTTTT; CDR3: CASSPHGATNEKLFF
size: -; V: TRBV6-5; J: TRBJ1-2; D: -; DNA: TGTGCCAGCAGTTGGAGGCAGAGCAACTATGGCTACACCTTC; CDR3: CASSWRQSNYGYTF
size: -; V: TRBV24-1; J: TRBJ1-4; D: -; DNA: TGTGCCACCAGTCCGACAGGAGCAACTAATGAAAAACTGTTTTTT; CDR3: CATSPTGATNEKLFF
size: -; V: TRBV5-4; J: TRBJ2-1; D: TRBD2; DNA: TGTGCCAGCAGACTCACTAGCGGGCCGGGTTGGAATGAGCAGTTCTTC; CDR3: CASRLTSGPGWNEQFF
size: few; V: TRBV29-1; J: TRBJ2-7; D: TRBD1; DNA: TGCAGCGTTAGGACAGGGCGGTACGAGCAGTACTTC; CDR3: CSVRTGRYEQYF
size: -; V: TRBV7-2; J: TRBJ2-3; D: TRBD1; DNA: TGTGCCAGCAGCCTACGGACAGGGGGCGCAGATACGCAGTATTTT; CDR3: CASSLRTGGADTQYF
size: -; V: TRBV7-2; J: TRBJ2-7; D: TRBD2; DNA: TGTGCCAGCAGCTTAGTTGATAGCGGGAGCGAGCAGTACTTC; CDR3: CASSLVDSGSEQYF
size: -; V: TRBV6-1; J: TRBJ2-3; D: -; DNA: TGTGCCAGCAGTGACCCTATTCGCGGGGTCAGCACAGATACGCAGTATTTT; CDR3: CASSDPIRGVSTDTQYF
size: -; V: TRBV28; J: TRBJ1-1; D: -; DNA: TGTGCCAGCAGTTTGGGCGTGGATGGAGCTTTCTTT; CDR3: CASSLGVDGAFF
size: few; V: TRBV19; J: TRBJ1-5; D: -; DNA: TGTGCCAGTAAAGCGGAAAGGTATCAGCCCCAGCATTTT; CDR3: CASKAERYQPQHF
size: -; V: TRBV6-5; J: TRBJ1-5; D: -; DNA: TGTGCCAGCACCGGGGACTCGTATCAGCCCCAGCATTTT; CDR3: CASTGDSYQPQHF
size: -; V: TRBV4-3; J: TRBJ1-1; D: -; DNA: TGCGCCAGCAGCCAAGCCCGCCAGCAGCGAGCTTTCTTT; CDR3: CASSQARQQRAFF
size: -; V: TRBV5-3; J: TRBJ2-5; D: -; DNA: TGTGCCAGAAGCTCCGCCGGAAGGGAGAAGAAATGGGAGACCCAGTACTTC; CDR3: CARSSAGREKKWETQYF
size: few; V: TRBV6-5; J: TRBJ2-7; D: TRBD1; DNA: TGTGCCAGCAGCCTGGCCGGGACAGGTAACGAGCAGTACTTC; CDR3: CASSLAGTGNEQYF
size: -; V: TRBV28; J: TRBJ1-5; D: TRBD1; DNA: TGTGCCAGCAGTTTAAAGGGCAGGGGGAAAGGCAATCAGCCCCAGCATTTT; CDR3: CASSLKGRGKGNQPQHF